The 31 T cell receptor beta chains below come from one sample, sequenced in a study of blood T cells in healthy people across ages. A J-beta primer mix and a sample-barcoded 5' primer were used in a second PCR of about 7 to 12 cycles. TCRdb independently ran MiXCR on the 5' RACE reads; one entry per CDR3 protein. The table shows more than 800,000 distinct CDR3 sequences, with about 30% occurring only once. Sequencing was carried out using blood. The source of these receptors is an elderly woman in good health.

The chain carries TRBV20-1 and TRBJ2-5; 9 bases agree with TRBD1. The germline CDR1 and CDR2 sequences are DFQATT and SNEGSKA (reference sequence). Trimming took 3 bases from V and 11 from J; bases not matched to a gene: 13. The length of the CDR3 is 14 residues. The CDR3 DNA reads TGCAGTGCTAGTGAACAGGGGGCGGGTGGTGAGCAGTACTTC. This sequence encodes CSASEQGAGGEQYF.

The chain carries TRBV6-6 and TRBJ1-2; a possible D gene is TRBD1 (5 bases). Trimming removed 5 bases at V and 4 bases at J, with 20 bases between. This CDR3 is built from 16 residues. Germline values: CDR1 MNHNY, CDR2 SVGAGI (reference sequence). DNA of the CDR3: TGTGCCAGCAGTGTACCACAGGAGAATCGGGGCTATGGCTACACCTTC. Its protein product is CASSVPQENRGYGYTF.

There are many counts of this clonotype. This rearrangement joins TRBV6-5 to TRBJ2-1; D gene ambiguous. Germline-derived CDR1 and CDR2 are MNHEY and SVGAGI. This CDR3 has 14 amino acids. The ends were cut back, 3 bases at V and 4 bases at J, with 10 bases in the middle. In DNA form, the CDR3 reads TGTGCCAGCAGTTATGCGCTGAGGTACAATGAGCAGTTCTTC. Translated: CASSYALRYNEQFF.

CDR3 sequence reads: CASSPRWASYEQYF. The CDR3 DNA reads TGTGCCAGCAGCCCCAGGTGGGCCTCCTACGAGCAGTACTTC. V usage is TRBV11-2 and J usage is TRBJ2-7; no firm D call. The CDR3 covers 14 residues. V lost 5 bases and J lost 0, with 11 bases in between. Germline V CDR1 and CDR2: SGHAT, FQNNGV.

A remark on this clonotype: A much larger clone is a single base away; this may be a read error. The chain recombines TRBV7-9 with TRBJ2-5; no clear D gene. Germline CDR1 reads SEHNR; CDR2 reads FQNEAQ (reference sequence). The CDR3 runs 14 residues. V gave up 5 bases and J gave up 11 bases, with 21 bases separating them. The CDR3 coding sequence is TGTGCCAGCAGCCACCGTAATGACAACTACGGGCAGTACTTC. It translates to CASSHRNDNYGQYF.

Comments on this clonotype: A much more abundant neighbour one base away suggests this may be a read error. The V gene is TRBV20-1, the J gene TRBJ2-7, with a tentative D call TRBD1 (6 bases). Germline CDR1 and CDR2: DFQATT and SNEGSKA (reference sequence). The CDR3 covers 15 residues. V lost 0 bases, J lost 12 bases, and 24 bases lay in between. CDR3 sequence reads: CSARDLRDIMETRYF. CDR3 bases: TGCAGTGCTAGAGATTTGAGGGACATAATGGAGACCCGGTACTTC.

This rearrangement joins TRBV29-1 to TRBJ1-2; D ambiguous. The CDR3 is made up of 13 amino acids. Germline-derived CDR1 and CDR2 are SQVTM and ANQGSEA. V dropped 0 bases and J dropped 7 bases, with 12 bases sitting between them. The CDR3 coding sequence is TGCAGCGTTGAAGATCGAGGCTATGGTGGCTACACCTTC. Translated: CSVEDRGYGGYTF.

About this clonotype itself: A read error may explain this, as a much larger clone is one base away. The CDR3: CSASIISGAPYERYF. CDR3 nucleotides: TGCAGTGCTAGCATTATTAGCGGGGCACCCTACGAGCGGTACTTC. The V and J genes are TRBV20-1 and TRBJ2-7, with 8 bases that match TRBD2. The CDR3 consists of 15 residues. From germline, CDR1 is DFQATT and CDR2 SNEGSKA (reference sequence).

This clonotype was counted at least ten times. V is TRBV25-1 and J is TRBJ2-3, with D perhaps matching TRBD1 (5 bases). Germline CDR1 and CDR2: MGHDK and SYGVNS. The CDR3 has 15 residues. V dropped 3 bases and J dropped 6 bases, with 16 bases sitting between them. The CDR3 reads CASSDPPAGFDTQYF. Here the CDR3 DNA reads TGTGCCAGCAGTGACCCCCCGGCAGGGTTTGATACGCAGTATTTT.

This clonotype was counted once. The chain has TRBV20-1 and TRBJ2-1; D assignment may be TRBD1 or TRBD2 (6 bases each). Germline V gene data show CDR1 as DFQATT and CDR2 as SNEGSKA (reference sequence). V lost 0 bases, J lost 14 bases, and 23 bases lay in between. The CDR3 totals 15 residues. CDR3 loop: CSARDLRSTGATEFF. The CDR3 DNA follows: TGCAGTGCTAGAGATCTTAGAAGCACGGGGGCCACAGAGTTCTTC.

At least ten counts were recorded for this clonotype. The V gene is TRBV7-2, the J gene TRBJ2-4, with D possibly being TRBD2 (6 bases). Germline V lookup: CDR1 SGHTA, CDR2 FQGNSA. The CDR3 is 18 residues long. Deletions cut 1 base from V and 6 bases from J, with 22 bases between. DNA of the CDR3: TGTGCCAGCAGCTTAGATAAGGCTTGGAGGGCCTCCGGAAACATTCAGTACTTC. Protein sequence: CASSLDKAWRASGNIQYF.

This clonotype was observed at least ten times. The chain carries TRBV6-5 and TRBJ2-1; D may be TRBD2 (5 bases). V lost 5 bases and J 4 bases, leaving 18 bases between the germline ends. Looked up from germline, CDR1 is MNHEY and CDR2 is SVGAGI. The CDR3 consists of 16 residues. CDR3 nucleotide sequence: TGTGCCAGCAGTCTTCAGAGGACGGGGTGGTACAATGAGCAGTTCTTC. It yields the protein CASSLQRTGWYNEQFF.

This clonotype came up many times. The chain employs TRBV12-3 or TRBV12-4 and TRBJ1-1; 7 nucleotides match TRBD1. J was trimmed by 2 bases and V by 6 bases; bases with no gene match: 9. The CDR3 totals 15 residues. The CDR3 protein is CASRPRQGPNTEAFF. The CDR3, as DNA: TGTGCCAGCAGGCCTCGACAGGGACCAAACACTGAAGCTTTCTTT.

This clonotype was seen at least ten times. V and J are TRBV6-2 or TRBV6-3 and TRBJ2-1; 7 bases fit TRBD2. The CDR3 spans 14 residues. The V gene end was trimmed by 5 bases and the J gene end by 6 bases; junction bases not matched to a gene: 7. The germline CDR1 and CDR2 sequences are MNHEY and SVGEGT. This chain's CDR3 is CASSPWDYSNEQFF. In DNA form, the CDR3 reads TGTGCCAGCAGTCCATGGGACTACTCCAATGAGCAGTTCTTC.

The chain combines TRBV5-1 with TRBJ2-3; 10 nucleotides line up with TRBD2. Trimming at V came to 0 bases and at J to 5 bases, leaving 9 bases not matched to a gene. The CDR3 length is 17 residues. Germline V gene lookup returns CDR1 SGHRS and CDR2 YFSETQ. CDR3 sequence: CASSLAALAGTGDTQYF. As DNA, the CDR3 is TGCGCCAGCAGCTTGGCCGCACTAGCGGGAACTGGAGATACGCAGTATTTT.

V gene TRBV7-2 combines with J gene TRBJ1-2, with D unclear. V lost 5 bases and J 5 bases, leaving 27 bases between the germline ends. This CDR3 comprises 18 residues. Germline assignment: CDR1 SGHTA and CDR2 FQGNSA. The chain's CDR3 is CASSRSGSPGEGSYGYTF. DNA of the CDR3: TGTGCCAGCAGCCGATCGGGGAGCCCCGGAGAGGGTAGTTATGGCTACACCTTC.

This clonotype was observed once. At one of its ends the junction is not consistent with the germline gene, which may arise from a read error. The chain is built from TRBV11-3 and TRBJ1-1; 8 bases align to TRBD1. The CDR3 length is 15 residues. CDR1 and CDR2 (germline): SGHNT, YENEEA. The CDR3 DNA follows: TGTGCCAGCAGCCGAACGGACAGGGTGAAAACTGAAGCTTTCTTT. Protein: CASSRTDRVKTEAFF.

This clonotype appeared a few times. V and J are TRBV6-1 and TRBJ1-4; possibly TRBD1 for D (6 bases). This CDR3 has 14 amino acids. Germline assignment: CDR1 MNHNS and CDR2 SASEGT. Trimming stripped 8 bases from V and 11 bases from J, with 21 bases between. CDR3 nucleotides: TGTGCCAGCCAGGGACAAGGTCCTCCTGGGAAACTGTTTTTT. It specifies CASQGQGPPGKLFF.

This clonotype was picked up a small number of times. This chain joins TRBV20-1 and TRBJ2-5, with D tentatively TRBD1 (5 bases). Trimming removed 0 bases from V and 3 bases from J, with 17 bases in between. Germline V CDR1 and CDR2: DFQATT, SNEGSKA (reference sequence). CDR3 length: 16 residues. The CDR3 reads CSARDRVRVREETQYF. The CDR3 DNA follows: TGCAGTGCTAGAGATCGGGTAAGGGTCAGGGAAGAGACCCAGTACTTC.

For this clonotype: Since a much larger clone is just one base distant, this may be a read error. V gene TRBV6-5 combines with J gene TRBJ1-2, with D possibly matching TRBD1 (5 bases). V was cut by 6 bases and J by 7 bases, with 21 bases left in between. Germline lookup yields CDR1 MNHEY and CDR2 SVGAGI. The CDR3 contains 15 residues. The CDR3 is CASSQDKVWGRGYTF. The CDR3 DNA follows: TGTGCCAGCAGCCAGGACAAGGTTTGGGGACGTGGCTACACCTTC.

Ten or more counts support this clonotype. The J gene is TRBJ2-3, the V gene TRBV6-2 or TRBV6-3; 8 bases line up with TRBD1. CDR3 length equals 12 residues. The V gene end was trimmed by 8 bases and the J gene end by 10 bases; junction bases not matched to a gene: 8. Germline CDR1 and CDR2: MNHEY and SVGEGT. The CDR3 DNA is TGTGCCAGCGGCCCCCAGGGGGCGGCGCAGTATTTT. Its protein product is CASGPQGAAQYF.

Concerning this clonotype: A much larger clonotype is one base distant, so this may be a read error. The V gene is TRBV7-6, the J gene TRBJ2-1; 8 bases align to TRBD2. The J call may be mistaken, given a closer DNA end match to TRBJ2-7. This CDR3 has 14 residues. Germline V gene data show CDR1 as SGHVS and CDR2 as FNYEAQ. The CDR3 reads CASSAGGPYNEQYF. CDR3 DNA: TGTGCCAGCAGCGCGGGAGGTCCCTACAATGAGCAGTACTTC.

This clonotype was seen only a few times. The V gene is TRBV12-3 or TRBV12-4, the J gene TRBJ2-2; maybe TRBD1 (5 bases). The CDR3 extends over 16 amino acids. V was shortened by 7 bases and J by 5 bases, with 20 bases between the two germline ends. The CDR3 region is CASKTDSLLLTGELFF. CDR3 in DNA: TGTGCCAGCAAAACTGACAGCCTATTGTTAACCGGGGAGCTGTTTTTT.

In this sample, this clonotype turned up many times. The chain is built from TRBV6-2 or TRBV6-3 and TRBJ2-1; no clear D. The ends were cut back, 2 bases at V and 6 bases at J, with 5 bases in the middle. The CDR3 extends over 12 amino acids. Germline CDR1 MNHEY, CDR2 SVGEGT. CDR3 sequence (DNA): TGTGCCAGCAGTTACCCTCCCAATGAGCAGTTCTTC. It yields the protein CASSYPPNEQFF.

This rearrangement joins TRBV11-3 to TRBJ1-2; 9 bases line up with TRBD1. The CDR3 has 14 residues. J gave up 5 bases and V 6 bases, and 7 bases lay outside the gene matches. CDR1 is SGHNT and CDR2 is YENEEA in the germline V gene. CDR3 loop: CASSRDRDGYGYTF. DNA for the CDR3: TGTGCCAGCAGTCGGGACAGGGATGGATATGGCTACACCTTC. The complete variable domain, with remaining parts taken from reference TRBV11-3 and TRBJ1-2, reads EAGVVQSPRYKIIEKKQPVAFWCNPISGHNTLYWYLQNLGQGPELLIRYENEEAVDDSQLPKDRFSAERLKGVDSTLKIQPAELGDSAVYLCASSRDRDGYGYTFGSGTRLTVV.

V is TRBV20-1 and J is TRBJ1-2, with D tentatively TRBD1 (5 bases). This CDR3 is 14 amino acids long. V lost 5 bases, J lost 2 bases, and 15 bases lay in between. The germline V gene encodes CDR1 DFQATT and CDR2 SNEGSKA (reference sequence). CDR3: CSARPPRGNYGYTF. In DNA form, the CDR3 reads TGCAGTGCTCGACCTCCCCGGGGGAACTATGGCTACACCTTC.

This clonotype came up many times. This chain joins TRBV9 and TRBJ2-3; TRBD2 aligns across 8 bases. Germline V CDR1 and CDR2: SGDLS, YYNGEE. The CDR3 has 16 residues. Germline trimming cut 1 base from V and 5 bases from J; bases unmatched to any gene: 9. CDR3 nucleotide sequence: TGTGCCAGCAGCGTACCCGCCTCGGGGGGGGTAGATACGCAGTATTTT. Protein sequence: CASSVPASGGVDTQYF.

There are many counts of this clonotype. The CDR3 DNA follows: TGTGCCAGCAGCCTGGCAAGGGACGGGGAGCAGTTCTTC. Translating gives CASSLARDGEQFF. This chain uses TRBV7-2 with TRBJ2-1, with D perhaps assigned TRBD1 or TRBD2 (5 bases each). The germline gives CDR1 SGHTA, CDR2 FQGNSA. The CDR3 is made up of 13 amino acids. With 5 bases removed from V and 10 bases from J, the gap between germline ends came to 15 bases. The whole variable domain, remainder taken from reference TRBV7-2 and TRBJ2-1, is GAGVSQSPSNKVTEKGKDVELRCDPISGHTALYWYRQSLGQGLEFLIYFQGNSAPDKSGLPSDRFSAERTGGSVSTLTIQRTQQEDSAVYLCASSLARDGEQFFGPGTRLTVL.

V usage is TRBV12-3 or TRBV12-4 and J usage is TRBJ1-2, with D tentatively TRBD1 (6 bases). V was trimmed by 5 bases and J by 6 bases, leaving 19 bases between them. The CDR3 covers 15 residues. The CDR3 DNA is TGTGCCAGCAGTCCGCCGCAGGGGCGTAAGAATGGCTACACCTTC. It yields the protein CASSPPQGRKNGYTF.

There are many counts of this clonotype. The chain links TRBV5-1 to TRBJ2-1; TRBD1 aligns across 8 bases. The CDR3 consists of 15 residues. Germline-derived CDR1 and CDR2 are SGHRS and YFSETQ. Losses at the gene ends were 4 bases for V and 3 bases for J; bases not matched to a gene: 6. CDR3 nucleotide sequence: TGCGCCAGCAGCCCTGGACAGGGCTACTACAATGAGCAGTTCTTC. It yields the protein CASSPGQGYYNEQFF.

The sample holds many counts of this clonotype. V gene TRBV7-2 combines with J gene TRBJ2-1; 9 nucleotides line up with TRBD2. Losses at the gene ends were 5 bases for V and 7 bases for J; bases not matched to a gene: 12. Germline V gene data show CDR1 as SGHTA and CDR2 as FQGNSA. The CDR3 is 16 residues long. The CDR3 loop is CASSPPGAGGLNEQFF. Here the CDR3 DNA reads TGTGCCAGCAGCCCCCCGGGAGCGGGGGGCCTGAATGAGCAGTTCTTC.